This note documents a single T cell receptor beta chain sequence. What it binds is not known. J was trimmed by 14 bases and V by 6 bases; bases with no gene match: 11. CDR3 size: 13 residues. The germline V gene has CDR1 DFQATT and CDR2 SNEGSKA (reference sequence). The data were obtained in a study of glioma-infiltrating T cells. TCR alpha and beta CDR3 regions were amplified from RNA using iRepertoire nested multiplex PCR. Input was about 85-450 ng of tissue mRNA or PBMC total RNA. A single record per CDR3 protein comes from TCRdb applying MiXCR to the multiplex PCR reads. Among over 80,000 distinct CDR3 sequences listed, 35% to 45% were seen once. General study findings and limits: Only very few CDR3 sequences appeared in both tissue and blood. Gliomas, especially low-grade, showed above-expected tissue-blood divergence; non-neoplastic patients showed below.

The material sequenced was glioma tissue, nonneoplastic brain tissue, or PBMCs (not recorded which). The chain has TRBV20-1 and TRBJ1-6; TRBD1 aligns across 9 bases. This TCR was recovered from a human donor with low-grade glioma or glioblastoma, undergoing nonglioma brain surgery, or in good health (not recorded which). The CDR3 bases are TGCAGTGCCAGCAGCCTAGGGACAGGGACCCTCCACTTT. This translates into CSASSLGTGTLHF.